The rows below give T cell receptor beta chains drawn from one sample of a study of T-cell memory formation after mild COVID-19. TCRdb re-called the 5' RACE reads with MiXCR, one entry per CDR3 protein. The table has fewer than 600,000 distinct CDR3 sequences, less than 25% seen once. Material for sequencing was PBMCs or a T cell subset sorted from them (not recorded which). These receptor sequences come from an adult woman who had mild COVID-19 (a few samples of this study predate the infection). Cell type and time point are not known. The CDR3 runs from the conserved cysteine through the conserved F or W. D genes are given only for firm matches. Part of the rows lack a size; the others show once, few, many or a class for expanded clones.

d_call j_call v_call clone_size cdr3_nt cdr3_aa
. TRBJ2-1 TRBV5-5 many TGTGCCAGCAGCTTGGGGGTTGAGCAGTTCTTC CASSLGVEQFF
TRBD1 TRBJ1-2 TRBV5-1 . TGCGCCAGCAGCCCCTTCTTGGACAGGGAGAACTATGGCTACACCTTC CASSPFLDRENYGYTF
. TRBJ2-7 TRBV12-3/TRBV12-4 . TGTGCCAGCAGTCTACGGCGCTACGAGCAGTACTTC CASSLRRYEQYF
. TRBJ1-2 TRBV6-5 . TGTGCCGCCTCCCGTGGAGCCGGCTATGGCTACACCTTC CAASRGAGYGYTF
. TRBJ2-7 TRBV28 . TGTGCCAGCAGTTCAGCCACGGGTCCGCCCTACGAGCAGTACTTC CASSSATGPPYEQYF
TRBD2 TRBJ2-1 TRBV7-9 . TGTGCCAGCAGCTTAGTAGGTCTAGCGGGGACGTACAATGAGCAGTTCTTC CASSLVGLAGTYNEQFF
. TRBJ1-1 TRBV10-3 . TGTGCCATCAGTGAATCTATTATTAACACTGAAGCTTTCTTT CAISESIINTEAFF
. TRBJ2-5 TRBV9 . TGTGCCAGCAGCGTAAGGTGGACACCTGAAGAGACCCAGTACTTC CASSVRWTPEETQYF
TRBD2 TRBJ2-1 TRBV7-9 few TGTGCCAAGGCTAGCGGGGAGGACAATGAGCAGTTCTTC CAKASGEDNEQFF
TRBD2 TRBJ2-1 TRBV6-2/TRBV6-3 . TGTGCCAGCAGGATAGCGGGAGGCGATGTCAATGAGCAGTTCTTC CASRIAGGDVNEQFF
TRBD1 TRBJ1-1 TRBV9 . TGTGCCAGCAGCGTACATGCGGGACAGGAGAACACTGAAGCTTTCTTT CASSVHAGQENTEAFF
. TRBJ1-1 TRBV6-2/TRBV6-3 few TGTGCCAGCAGACTCGACAGCCGAAACACTGAAGCTTTCTTT CASRLDSRNTEAFF
TRBD2 TRBJ2-3 TRBV3-1 . TGTGCCAGCAGCCCTGGGACTAGCGGGCTGGATACGCAGTATTTT CASSPGTSGLDTQYF
. TRBJ2-5 TRBV7-9 once TGTGCCAGCACCTCCGTAGCCGCCCAAGAGACCCAGTACTTC CASTSVAAQETQYF
TRBD1 TRBJ2-1 TRBV7-7 few TGTGCTAGCAGCTTAGCAGGGGACAGGGCAAATGAGCAGTTCTTC CASSLAGDRANEQFF
. TRBJ2-2 TRBV25-1 . TGTGCCAGCAGTGAAGAGGGACCCACCGGTGAGCTGTTTTTT CASSEEGPTGELFF
TRBD2 TRBJ2-2 TRBV27 few TGTGCCAGCAGTTTTAGGTCTAGCGGACATACCGGGGAGCTGTTTTTT CASSFRSSGHTGELFF
TRBD1 TRBJ2-5 TRBV12-3/TRBV12-4 . TGTGCCAGCAGTTCCGGACAGGGGATACCCCAAGAGACCCAGTACTTC CASSSGQGIPQETQYF
. TRBJ1-1 TRBV9 . TGTGCCAGCAGCCTCGGACACCATAACCTGGGCACTGAAGCTTTCTTT CASSLGHHNLGTEAFF
. TRBJ2-2 TRBV6-5 few TGTGCCAGCAGTTACTCGGGTAGTACCGGGGAGCTGTTTTTT CASSYSGSTGELFF
. TRBJ2-4 TRBV15 many TGTGCCACCAGCAGAGACAGGGTTCTAGCCAAAAACATTCAGTACTTC CATSRDRVLAKNIQYF
TRBD1 TRBJ1-1 TRBV5-1 few TGCGCCAGCAGCTTAAAAGGGACAGGGCTCGTCACTGAAGCTTTCTTT CASSLKGTGLVTEAFF
. TRBJ2-7 TRBV4-3 . TGCGCCAGCAGCCAAGATGCGGGCGATTCCTACGAGCAGTACTTC CASSQDAGDSYEQYF
TRBD1 TRBJ2-7 TRBV5-1 . TGCGCCAGCAGCAGGACAGGGGGACCGGACTACGAGCAGTACTTC CASSRTGGPDYEQYF
. TRBJ2-3 TRBV5-1 few TGCGCCAGCATCGGGGGCGACACAGATACGCAGTATTTT CASIGGDTDTQYF
. TRBJ2-1 TRBV7-2 few TGTGCCGGCCTTGGGGGCGACTCCTACAATGAGCAGTTCTTC CAGLGGDSYNEQFF
. TRBJ2-7 TRBV7-9 few TGTGCCAGCAGCCTCCGGGTTACGCCGGACGAGCAGTACTTC CASSLRVTPDEQYF
. TRBJ2-1 TRBV20-1 . TGCAGTGCCCGATACGGCGGGCCCCCCTCCTACAATGAGCAGTTCTTC CSARYGGPPSYNEQFF
. TRBJ2-5 TRBV7-8 . TGTGCCAGCAGCGACCCAACCGGGACCACCGCTGGGACCCAGTACTTC CASSDPTGTTAGTQYF
TRBD1 TRBJ2-3 TRBV7-9 few TGTGCCAGCAGCCCCCAACGCTATGGGACAGGGGGCCGGACAGATACGCAGTATTTT CASSPQRYGTGGRTDTQYF
TRBD1 TRBJ1-1 TRBV4-2 few TGTGCCAGCAGCCAGGGGAACAGGGGGAGGACTGAAGCTTTCTTT CASSQGNRGRTEAFF
TRBD1 TRBJ1-2 TRBV20-1 . TGCAGTGCCGAAGGGTACCCGACAGGGTTTAACTATGGCTACACCTTC CSAEGYPTGFNYGYTF
. TRBJ2-3 TRBV29-1 few TGCAGCGTTGAAGGGGCACCGCTGGATACGCAGTATTTT CSVEGAPLDTQYF
TRBD1 TRBJ2-1 TRBV6-5 . TGTGCCAGCAGTTACTCAGGGACAGGGGGCAGAAATGAGCAGTTCTTC CASSYSGTGGRNEQFF
. TRBJ2-5 TRBV2 . TGTGCCAGCAGCGTGGAAGGGCAAGAGACCCAGTACTTC CASSVEGQETQYF
. TRBJ2-1 TRBV12-3/TRBV12-4 . TGTGCCAGCAGTCCCCCGGGGCTCTCCTACAATGAGCAGTTCTTC CASSPPGLSYNEQFF
. TRBJ2-3 TRBV7-3 . TGTGCCAGCAGCCCCTTCAGCGCCCTCGGGGGGCAGTATTTT CASSPFSALGGQYF
. TRBJ1-6 TRBV15 . TGTGCCACCAGCAGACGGAGTCTGAATTCACCCCTCCACTTT CATSRRSLNSPLHF
. TRBJ2-4 TRBV19 . TGTGCCAGTAGTATGGGCAGACCGAAAAACATTCAGTACTTC CASSMGRPKNIQYF
TRBD2 TRBJ2-1 TRBV7-2 . TGTGCCAGCAGCATGGGACTAGCGGGATCCGGTGAGCAGTTCTTC CASSMGLAGSGEQFF
TRBD1 TRBJ1-2 TRBV25-1 many TGTGCCAGCAGTGAGGGGGTCTTAGGGACAGGGAGTATCTATGGCTACACCTTC CASSEGVLGTGSIYGYTF
. TRBJ1-1 TRBV12-5 . TGTGCTAGTGGTTTGGGGGTGGAAACTGAAGCTTTCTTT CASGLGVETEAFF
TRBD2 TRBJ2-7 TRBV5-1 many TGCGCCAGCAGCTTGAGTAGCGGGGTTTACGAGCAGTACTTC CASSLSSGVYEQYF
. TRBJ2-1 TRBV14 . TGTGCCAGCAAGCTGAAAGGGACCAGGGCAAATGAGCAGTTCTTC CASKLKGTRANEQFF
TRBD1 TRBJ2-5 TRBV9 many TGTGCCAGCAGCGTAGAACTTACAGGGGAAGAAGAGACCCAGTACTTC CASSVELTGEEETQYF
TRBD1 TRBJ1-4 TRBV7-9 . TGTGCCAGCAGCCCTGGGACAGACTTTAACGAAAAACTGTTTTTT CASSPGTDFNEKLFF
. TRBJ2-5 TRBV12-3/TRBV12-4 . TGTGCCAGCAGCCACTCCACGCCCAGGGAGACCCAGTACTTC CASSHSTPRETQYF
. TRBJ1-1 TRBV7-6 . TGTGCCAGCAGCGACCCGGACCAAGAAGCTTTCTTT CASSDPDQEAFF
TRBD1 TRBJ2-1 TRBV9 . TGTGCCAGCAGCGTAGCCGGACAGGGAAACTCGGATGAGCAGTTCTTC CASSVAGQGNSDEQFF
. TRBJ1-5 TRBV7-3 few TGTGCCAGCAGCCCTGGGGGCAGCTATAGCAATCAGCCCCAGCATTTT CASSPGGSYSNQPQHF
TRBD1 TRBJ1-1 TRBV5-1 few TGCGCCAGCAGCGCTGACAGGGACACTGAAGCTTTCTTT CASSADRDTEAFF
. TRBJ1-2 TRBV10-3 . TGTGCCATCAGTGACGGGGCCTGGGGCAACTATCATGGCTACACCTTC CAISDGAWGNYHGYTF
. TRBJ1-1 TRBV6-2/TRBV6-3 . TGTGCCAGCAGTGTGTATACTGCCGGGACCATGAACACTGAAGCTTTCTTT CASSVYTAGTMNTEAFF
. TRBJ2-3 TRBV4-3 once TGCGCCAGCAGCCAAGTAGAGGCAGATACGCAGTATTTT CASSQVEADTQYF
TRBD2 TRBJ2-1 TRBV12-3/TRBV12-4 . TGTGCCAGCAGCCGTACTACTAGCGGGAGGGGGAATGAGCAGTTCTTC CASSRTTSGRGNEQFF
. TRBJ2-3 TRBV6-2/TRBV6-3 few TGTGCCAGCAGTTACCATAGCACAGATACGCAGTATTTT CASSYHSTDTQYF
. TRBJ2-7 TRBV21-1 few TGTGCCAGCAGCAAAGTGGAGGGCGGGAGTTGTCTCGAGCAGTACTTC CASSKVEGGSCLEQYF
. TRBJ1-3 TRBV11-3 . TGTGCCAGCAGCTTAGGACATCGCTCTGGAAACACCATATATTTT CASSLGHRSGNTIYF
TRBD1 TRBJ2-7 TRBV20-1 few TGCAGTGCTAACCCCGGGACAGGGGCGGTAGAGCAGTACTTC CSANPGTGAVEQYF
. TRBJ1-1 TRBV4-1 many TGCGCCAGCAGCCTATTTTCACCCAGGGCAGGGAAAACTGAAGCTTTCTTT CASSLFSPRAGKTEAFF